These T cell receptor beta chains were read from a single sample in a study of blood T cell repertoires in COVID-19. Data came from immunoSEQ multiplex PCR; TCRdb stores just in-frame clones and leaves some out. This table holds tens of thousands of clones, approximately 88% found once. The sample was peripheral blood. These receptors originate from a man between 65 and 85 years old with acute or convalescent COVID-19. CDR3s include the opening cysteine and the closing phenylalanine or tryptophan. D genes are given only for firm matches. The size entry is marked missing in some rows and otherwise reads once, few, many or a size class.

size	J	D	V	DNA	CDR3
NA	TRBJ2-7	NA	TRBV6-2/TRBV6-3	TGTGCCAGCAGTGCCCGGCTAGCGACATATTACGAGCAGTACTTC	CASSARLATYYEQYF
NA	TRBJ2-1	NA	TRBV29-1	TGCAGCCCCTGGGCACAGGTGGAGGGCAATGAGCAGTTCTTC	CSPWAQVEGNEQFF
NA	TRBJ2-7	NA	TRBV11-2	TGTGCCAGCAGCTTAGCGGGAGTGATCTACGAGCAGTACTTC	CASSLAGVIYEQYF
NA	TRBJ1-1	NA	TRBV5-1	TGCGCCAGCAGCGCGTTACAGGGCCTCACTGAAGCTTTCTTT	CASSALQGLTEAFF
NA	TRBJ1-1	NA	TRBV7-9	TGTGCCAGCAGCGCGAATTTGAGAACCGGGGAAGCTTTCTTT	CASSANLRTGEAFF
NA	TRBJ1-1	NA	TRBV7-9	TGTGCCAGCAGCCCTACAGTGAACACTGAAGCTTTCTTT	CASSPTVNTEAFF
NA	TRBJ1-2	NA	TRBV6-2/TRBV6-3	TGTGCCAGCAGTTACTGGGGCAGGGCGGACTATGGCTACACCTTC	CASSYWGRADYGYTF
NA	TRBJ1-6	TRBD1	TRBV11-2	TGTGCCAGCAGCTTACTCTGGCAGGGGGCCCCCGGGATGAATTCACCCCTCCACTTT	CASSLLWQGAPGMNSPLHF
NA	TRBJ1-3	NA	TRBV14	TGTGCCAGCAGCCAAGCCCCCGACTTTGGAAACACCATATATTTT	CASSQAPDFGNTIYF
NA	TRBJ1-2	NA	TRBV10-3	TGTGCCATCAGTGATCGTGGACAAGTAGGTTTGGATGGCTACACCTTC	CAISDRGQVGLDGYTF
few	TRBJ1-5	NA	TRBV19	TGTGCCAGTAGTATAACGGGGTTTGGTCAGCCCCAGCATTTT	CASSITGFGQPQHF
NA	TRBJ1-3	TRBD1	TRBV5-1	TGCGCCAGCAGCCCCGGGACAGGGTTTGGAAACACCATATATTTT	CASSPGTGFGNTIYF
NA	TRBJ1-2	NA	TRBV15	TGTGCCACCAGCAGGGAGTCCTCCGACTATGGCTACACCTTC	CATSRESSDYGYTF
NA	TRBJ2-2	NA	TRBV30	TGTGCCTGGACAGGGGTTGAAGCCGGGGAGCTGTTTTTT	CAWTGVEAGELFF
once	TRBJ1-1	NA	TRBV2	TGTGCCAGCAGTGTCTACACAGGGAACACTGAAGCTTTCTTT	CASSVYTGNTEAFF
once	TRBJ1-5	TRBD1	TRBV19	TGTGCCAGTAGTCCCGGGACAGGCCAAGGGGGCAATCAGCCCCAGCATTTT	CASSPGTGQGGNQPQHF
NA	TRBJ2-7	TRBD1	TRBV24-1	TGTGCCACCAGTGATTTGCTGGGACAGGGTTTTAGGGGGATCTACGAGCAGTACTTC	CATSDLLGQGFRGIYEQYF
few	TRBJ2-1	TRBD2	TRBV6-5	TGTGCCAGCAGAGGACTAGCGGGAGGGAACAATGAGCAGTTCTTC	CASRGLAGGNNEQFF
once	TRBJ2-7	TRBD1	TRBV27	TGTGCCAGCAGTCAAGAGCGGGACAGGGGGCGTCGGGAGCAGTACTTC	CASSQERDRGRREQYF
NA	TRBJ2-7	NA	TRBV6-2/TRBV6-3	TGTGCCAGCAGTTACCGCCCCGACGGCGGCGAGCAGTACTTC	CASSYRPDGGEQYF
NA	TRBJ2-7	TRBD2	TRBV5-1	TGCGCCAGCAGCTTTAGCGGGGGTGCGAACGAGCAGTACTTC	CASSFSGGANEQYF
NA	TRBJ2-7	TRBD2	TRBV18	TGTGCCAGCTCACGACTAGCGGTATCCTACGAGCAGTACTTC	CASSRLAVSYEQYF
NA	TRBJ1-6	NA	TRBV4-3	TGCGCCAGCAGCTTCTCCAATTCACCCCTCCACTTT	CASSFSNSPLHF
NA	TRBJ1-1	NA	TRBV28	TGTGCCAGCAGTTTAGGAGGAGGGCTGAACACTGAAGCTTTCTTT	CASSLGGGLNTEAFF
NA	TRBJ1-6	TRBD1	TRBV3-1/TRBV3-2	TGTGCCAGCAGCCGCGCACAGGGGGATCGGTCACCCCTCCACTTT	CASSRAQGDRSPLHF
NA	TRBJ1-2	TRBD1	TRBV7-2	TGTGCCAGCAGCTTAGCCCCGGGACAGGGGATCGGACTCAACTATGGCTACACCTTC	CASSLAPGQGIGLNYGYTF
NA	TRBJ2-3	NA	TRBV29-1	TGCAGCGTTCCGGCAGGGAGCACAGATACGCAGTATTTT	CSVPAGSTDTQYF
few	TRBJ1-1	TRBD1	TRBV11-2	TGTGCCAGCAGGGCGGGACAGCTGAACACTGAAGCTTTCTTT	CASRAGQLNTEAFF